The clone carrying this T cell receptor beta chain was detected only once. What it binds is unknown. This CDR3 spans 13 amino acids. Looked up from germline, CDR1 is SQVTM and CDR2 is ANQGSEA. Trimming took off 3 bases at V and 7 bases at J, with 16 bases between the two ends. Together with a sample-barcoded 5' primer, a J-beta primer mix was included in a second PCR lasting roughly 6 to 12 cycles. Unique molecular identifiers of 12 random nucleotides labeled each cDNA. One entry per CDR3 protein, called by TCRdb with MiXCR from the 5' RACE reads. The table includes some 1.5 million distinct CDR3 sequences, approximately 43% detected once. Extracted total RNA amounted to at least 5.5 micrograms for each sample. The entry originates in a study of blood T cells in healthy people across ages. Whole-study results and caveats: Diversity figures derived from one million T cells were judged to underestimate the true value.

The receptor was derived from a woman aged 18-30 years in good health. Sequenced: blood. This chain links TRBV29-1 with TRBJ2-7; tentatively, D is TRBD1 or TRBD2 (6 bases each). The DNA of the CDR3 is TGCAGCGTTGACGGGGGCTTCTACAATGAGCAGTACTTC. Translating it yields CSVDGGFYNEQYF.